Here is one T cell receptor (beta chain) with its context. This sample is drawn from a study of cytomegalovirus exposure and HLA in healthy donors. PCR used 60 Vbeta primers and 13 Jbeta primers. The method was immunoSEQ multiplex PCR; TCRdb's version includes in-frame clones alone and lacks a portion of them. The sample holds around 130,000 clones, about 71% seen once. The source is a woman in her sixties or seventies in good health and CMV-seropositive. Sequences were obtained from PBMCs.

The CDR3 DNA is TGTGCCAGCAGCTTCCAGGGTAGTGTCACTGAAGCTTTCTTT. Translating gives CASSFQGSVTEAFF. J is TRBJ1-1 and V is TRBV5-4; D possibly corresponds to TRBD1 (5 bases). The germline CDR1 and CDR2 sequences are SGHNT and YYREEE (reference sequence). The CDR3 totals 14 residues. Trimming removed 2 bases at V and 4 bases at J, with 12 bases between. Filled out from reference TRBV5-4 and TRBJ1-1, the complete variable domain reads ETGVTQSPTHLIKTRGQQVTLRCSSQSGHNTVSWYQQALGQGPQFIFQYYREEENGRGNFPPRFSGLQFPNYSSELNVNALELDDSALYLCASSFQGSVTEAFFGQGTRLTVV.